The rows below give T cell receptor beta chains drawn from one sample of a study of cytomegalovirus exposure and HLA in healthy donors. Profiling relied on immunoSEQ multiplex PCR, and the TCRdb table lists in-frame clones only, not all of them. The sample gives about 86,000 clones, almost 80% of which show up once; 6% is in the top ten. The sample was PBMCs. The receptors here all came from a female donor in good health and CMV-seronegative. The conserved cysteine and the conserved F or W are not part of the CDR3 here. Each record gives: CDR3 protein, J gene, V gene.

CDR3 protein: ASSQGQGPEANYGYT; J gene: TRBJ1-2; V gene: TRBV4-2
CDR3 protein: ASSSLDRGPHPTNEKLF; J gene: TRBJ1-4; V gene: TRBV6-9
CDR3 protein: ASTFYSNQPQH; J gene: TRBJ1-5; V gene: TRBV6-1
CDR3 protein: ASSPRGKRDEQF; J gene: TRBJ2-1; V gene: TRBV6-5
CDR3 protein: ASSFLAGGSYNEQF; J gene: TRBJ2-1; V gene: TRBV5-6
CDR3 protein: ASSLEGAGTGELF; J gene: TRBJ2-2; V gene: TRBV5-1
CDR3 protein: ASSLLLGGIYEQY; J gene: TRBJ2-7; V gene: TRBV5-1
CDR3 protein: SVTVGENQPQH; J gene: TRBJ1-5; V gene: TRBV29-1
CDR3 protein: ASSPLFRSGIGTEAF; J gene: TRBJ1-1; V gene: TRBV11-2
CDR3 protein: ATSRAGEEGFNEKLF; J gene: TRBJ1-4; V gene: TRBV15
CDR3 protein: ASSEKAGEADTQY; J gene: TRBJ2-3; V gene: TRBV6-1
CDR3 protein: ATSRVVASYEQY; J gene: TRBJ2-7; V gene: TRBV15
CDR3 protein: ASSLSANYGYT; J gene: TRBJ1-2; V gene: TRBV5-6
CDR3 protein: ASSQVRGGSYEQY; J gene: TRBJ2-7; V gene: TRBV4-2
CDR3 protein: ASSLIPSGRSSNEQF; J gene: TRBJ2-1; V gene: TRBV5-1
CDR3 protein: AISESPLSTDTQY; J gene: TRBJ2-3; V gene: TRBV10-3
CDR3 protein: ASRGSGTEAF; J gene: TRBJ1-1; V gene: TRBV7-7
CDR3 protein: ASSRLTPPPNEQF; J gene: TRBJ2-1; V gene: TRBV27
CDR3 protein: ASSEDYRSSYEQY; J gene: TRBJ2-7; V gene: TRBV2
CDR3 protein: ASSLGSAGLYTQY; J gene: TRBJ2-3; V gene: TRBV5-1
CDR3 protein: ASSLQGRAQETQY; J gene: TRBJ2-5; V gene: TRBV5-1
CDR3 protein: ASSPSFRGQETQY; J gene: TRBJ2-5; V gene: TRBV5-8
CDR3 protein: ASSSTSGSDEQF; J gene: TRBJ2-1; V gene: TRBV5-4
CDR3 protein: ASRDSYYGYT; J gene: TRBJ1-2; V gene: TRBV6-1
CDR3 protein: ASSLGAGAYMNTEAF; J gene: TRBJ1-1; V gene: TRBV7-9
CDR3 protein: SGRQSNTEAF; J gene: TRBJ1-1; V gene: TRBV29-1
CDR3 protein: ASSYSEAYGYT; J gene: TRBJ1-2; V gene: TRBV6-5
CDR3 protein: AWTVTNEKLF; J gene: TRBJ1-4; V gene: TRBV30
CDR3 protein: ASSLGMAGGPSGANVLT; J gene: TRBJ2-6; V gene: TRBV5-1
CDR3 protein: ASSQGLGFAGSDGEQY; J gene: TRBJ2-7; V gene: TRBV4-2
CDR3 protein: ASSIAGDEQY; J gene: TRBJ2-7; V gene: TRBV19
CDR3 protein: ASLTSPGPYEQY; J gene: TRBJ2-7; V gene: TRBV2
CDR3 protein: ASRMTGDPYEQY; J gene: TRBJ2-7; V gene: TRBV27
CDR3 protein: ASSPPGQGPEAF; J gene: TRBJ1-1; V gene: TRBV18
CDR3 protein: ASSPVFERGEETQY; J gene: TRBJ2-5; V gene: TRBV18
CDR3 protein: ASSSPTVGYT; J gene: TRBJ1-2; V gene: TRBV7-8
CDR3 protein: ASSWSSSYEQY; J gene: TRBJ2-7; V gene: TRBV5-6
CDR3 protein: ASSMGQGAHQPQH; J gene: TRBJ1-5; V gene: TRBV7-6
CDR3 protein: ASSLLGLGYEQY; J gene: TRBJ2-7; V gene: TRBV28
CDR3 protein: ASSRAWTSGGASSYNEQF; J gene: TRBJ2-1; V gene: TRBV19
CDR3 protein: ASSSSGVSNQPQH; J gene: TRBJ1-5; V gene: TRBV7-9
CDR3 protein: SASVQLGYT; J gene: TRBJ1-2; V gene: TRBV20-1
CDR3 protein: ASSQREAGFDEQF; J gene: TRBJ2-1; V gene: TRBV28
CDR3 protein: ASSLVQGAFSYT; J gene: TRBJ1-2; V gene: TRBV28
CDR3 protein: ASSSRGYQETQY; J gene: TRBJ2-5; V gene: TRBV28
CDR3 protein: ASGWTGNRVDEKLF; J gene: TRBJ1-4; V gene: TRBV19